This TCR beta chain originates from a study of T-cell memory formation after mild COVID-19. On the study more broadly: Across donors, TCR clusters were largely donor specific. Study-wide points: Prior to infection, memory already included some responding clones, suggesting cross-reactive memory joined.

V dropped 2 bases and J dropped 4 bases, with 6 bases sitting between them. This CDR3 region has 13 residues. About this clonotype: What it binds is not known.

TCRdb re-called the 5' RACE reads with MiXCR, one entry per CDR3 protein. Of 580,000 or so distinct CDR3 sequences listed, roughly a sixth were seen once; the top ten hold around 7.8%. The clonotype originates from an adult woman who had mild COVID-19 (a few samples of this study predate the infection). Cell type and time point are not known. The sequencing input was PBMCs or a T cell subset sorted from them (not recorded which). The rearrangement uses TRBV12-3 or TRBV12-4 and TRBJ1-5, with D hard to call. The CDR3 DNA is TGTGCCAGCAGTTTAATGGTAAATCAGCCCCAGCATTTT. Its translation: CASSLMVNQPQHF.